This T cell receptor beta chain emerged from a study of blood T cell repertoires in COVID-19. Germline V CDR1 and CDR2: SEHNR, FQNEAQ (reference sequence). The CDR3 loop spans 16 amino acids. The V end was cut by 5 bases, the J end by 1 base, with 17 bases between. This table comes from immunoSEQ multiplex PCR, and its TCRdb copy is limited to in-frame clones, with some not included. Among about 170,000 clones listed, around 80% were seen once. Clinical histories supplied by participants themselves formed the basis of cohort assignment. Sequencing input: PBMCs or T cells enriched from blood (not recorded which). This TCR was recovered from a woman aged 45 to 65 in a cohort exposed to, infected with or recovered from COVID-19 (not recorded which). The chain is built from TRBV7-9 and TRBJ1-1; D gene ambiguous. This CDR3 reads CASSPRSNLQNTEAFF. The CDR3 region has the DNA TGTGCCAGCAGCCCGCGATCGAACCTTCAGAACACTGAAGCTTTCTTT.